Listed below are T cell receptor beta chains from one sample, sequenced in a study of human T cells and chemical hapten exposure. TCRdb processed the RACE reads anew with MiXCR; each CDR3 protein has one entry. The repertoire holds 300,000 to 400,000 distinct CDR3 sequences, with approximately 6.9% as singletons. This sample comprised whole blood, obtained in connection with sensitization to the hapten diphenylcyclopropenone (DPC). These receptors were taken from a woman between 18 and 30 years old with alopecia areata. Some clones in this sample may be carry-over from other donors' samples. Both conserved end residues are part of each CDR3. The order of the fields is clone size, J gene, V gene, CDR3 protein. Not every row has a clone size; where given, it reads once, few, many or a size class.

clone_size: few
j_call: TRBJ2-3
v_call: TRBV5-1
cdr3_aa: CASTKSSSTDTQYF

clone_size: few
j_call: TRBJ2-5
v_call: TRBV5-1
cdr3_aa: CASSSRGPGWELEETQYF

clone_size: few
j_call: TRBJ2-5
v_call: TRBV4-1
cdr3_aa: CASSQSGTGPGETQYF

clone_size: .
j_call: TRBJ1-5
v_call: TRBV6-2/TRBV6-3
cdr3_aa: CASGIWTTNQPQHF

clone_size: .
j_call: TRBJ1-6
v_call: TRBV29-1
cdr3_aa: CSAPGIKQGARGGNSPLHF

clone_size: .
j_call: TRBJ2-2
v_call: TRBV24-1
cdr3_aa: CATSASGTPNTGELFF

clone_size: many
j_call: TRBJ2-7
v_call: TRBV18
cdr3_aa: CASSPGQGSSYEQYF

clone_size: many
j_call: TRBJ1-2
v_call: TRBV4-3
cdr3_aa: CASSQDRSAGGLYGYTF

clone_size: many
j_call: TRBJ2-7
v_call: TRBV6-5
cdr3_aa: CASTGPGQGKYF

clone_size: .
j_call: TRBJ1-2
v_call: TRBV12-3/TRBV12-4
cdr3_aa: CATFEPAFGGYTF

clone_size: many
j_call: TRBJ2-3
v_call: TRBV10-3
cdr3_aa: CAIRDTDTQYF

clone_size: few
j_call: TRBJ1-6
v_call: TRBV11-2
cdr3_aa: CASSSGGAFKNNSPLHF

clone_size: many
j_call: TRBJ2-2
v_call: TRBV6-6
cdr3_aa: CASIRGVNTGELFF

clone_size: many
j_call: TRBJ1-1
v_call: TRBV20-1
cdr3_aa: CSATRQDPFTEAFF

clone_size: many
j_call: TRBJ1-1
v_call: TRBV24-1
cdr3_aa: CATSDELNTEAFF

clone_size: many
j_call: TRBJ1-1
v_call: TRBV6-2/TRBV6-3
cdr3_aa: CASSYPSEAFF

clone_size: few
j_call: TRBJ1-2
v_call: TRBV20-1
cdr3_aa: CSASHRVDYGYTF

clone_size: few
j_call: TRBJ2-7
v_call: TRBV7-2
cdr3_aa: CASSLETVNYEQYF

clone_size: .
j_call: TRBJ1-2
v_call: TRBV2
cdr3_aa: CASSEDSYGYTF

clone_size: many
j_call: TRBJ1-1
v_call: TRBV12-3/TRBV12-4
cdr3_aa: CASTKTGVNTEAFF

clone_size: .
j_call: TRBJ2-6
v_call: TRBV5-5
cdr3_aa: CASKGSAGANVLTF

clone_size: .
j_call: TRBJ1-1
v_call: TRBV5-4
cdr3_aa: CASSLVIAGTEAFF

clone_size: many
j_call: TRBJ2-5
v_call: TRBV7-9
cdr3_aa: CASSLRPGRETQYF

clone_size: few
j_call: TRBJ1-2
v_call: TRBV3-1
cdr3_aa: CASSPDGVNGYTF

clone_size: few
j_call: TRBJ2-7
v_call: TRBV4-3
cdr3_aa: CASSQNRGGEQYF

clone_size: .
j_call: TRBJ1-3
v_call: TRBV6-6
cdr3_aa: CASRPPPPGNTIYF

clone_size: .
j_call: TRBJ1-6
v_call: TRBV6-5
cdr3_aa: CASSRTGDRNSPLHF

clone_size: few
j_call: TRBJ2-2
v_call: TRBV7-6
cdr3_aa: CASSQNTNTGELFF

clone_size: many
j_call: TRBJ2-1
v_call: TRBV5-1
cdr3_aa: CASSLAVSGSSNNEQFF

clone_size: .
j_call: TRBJ2-3
v_call: TRBV6-6
cdr3_aa: CASSSTSGGAEDTQYF

clone_size: many
j_call: TRBJ2-3
v_call: TRBV4-2
cdr3_aa: CASSPRRSGADTQYF

clone_size: many
j_call: TRBJ2-3
v_call: TRBV10-3
cdr3_aa: CAIGGGSDTQYF

clone_size: .
j_call: TRBJ2-7
v_call: TRBV18
cdr3_aa: CASSPPGLTRYYEQYF

clone_size: many
j_call: TRBJ1-2
v_call: TRBV5-6
cdr3_aa: CASSLDSPYGYTF

clone_size: many
j_call: TRBJ2-7
v_call: TRBV4-1
cdr3_aa: CASSQWDGFSYEQYF

clone_size: many
j_call: TRBJ2-7
v_call: TRBV12-3/TRBV12-4
cdr3_aa: CASSQGQALLQYF

clone_size: many
j_call: TRBJ2-1
v_call: TRBV7-8
cdr3_aa: CASSLVAGQGYNEQFF

clone_size: .
j_call: TRBJ2-7
v_call: TRBV6-1
cdr3_aa: CASSLLTQGAHEQYF

clone_size: .
j_call: TRBJ1-3
v_call: TRBV27
cdr3_aa: CASSLSGSGAFSGNTIYF

clone_size: few
j_call: TRBJ1-4
v_call: TRBV28
cdr3_aa: CASSLPQGGLDEKLFF

clone_size: many
j_call: TRBJ1-4
v_call: TRBV5-6
cdr3_aa: CASSLRAGGLGYEKLFF

clone_size: .
j_call: TRBJ2-5
v_call: TRBV4-2
cdr3_aa: CASSQELAGATPETQYF

clone_size: .
j_call: TRBJ2-1
v_call: TRBV19
cdr3_aa: CASSIAVSPQFF

clone_size: few
j_call: TRBJ1-2
v_call: TRBV4-2
cdr3_aa: CASSPPQGNYGYTF

clone_size: few
j_call: TRBJ2-1
v_call: TRBV6-5
cdr3_aa: CASSYSGTGAYNEQFF

clone_size: many
j_call: TRBJ2-7
v_call: TRBV6-2/TRBV6-3
cdr3_aa: CASSPRLTTGTASYEQYF